This T cell receptor (beta chain) is from a study of blood T cell repertoires in COVID-19. Study information: Specimens from acute and convalescent COVID-19 originated in the United States, Italy and Spain. PBMCs, B-cell-depleted T cells, or T cells provided the cDNA or gDNA that made up the material.

In the source study's methods: Amplification with reference gene primers provided the estimates of nucleated cell counts. Some clones are missing from TCRdb's copy, which holds only in-frame ones; the method was immunoSEQ multiplex PCR. For V, J and clone size, that table is used; D and trimming come from the DNA. The sample records 100,000 or so clones, less than 80% being singletons. In its sample, this clone was seen a few times. The sample taken for sequencing was peripheral blood. The TCR was taken from a man in his 70s with active or convalescent COVID-19.

For the CDR3, the DNA is TGCAGTGCTAGTATCGGTCCATTTAACTATGGCTACACCTTC. Its protein is CSASIGPFNYGYTF. This sequence joins TRBV20-1 and TRBJ1-2; D not resolved. This CDR3 contains 14 residues. The V end lost 3 bases, the J end lost 1 base, and 12 bases lay between the germline ends. CDR1 is DFQATT and CDR2 is SNEGSKA in the germline V gene (reference sequence).